What follows are 32 T cell receptor beta chains derived from one specimen sequenced in a study of blood T cell repertoires in COVID-19. Only in-frame clones appear in the TCRdb table, and some are missing; sequencing was by immunoSEQ multiplex PCR. Of about 98,000 clones in the sample, more than 85% were seen once. The sample consisted of peripheral blood. All receptors come from a man aged 18 to 29 with acute or convalescent COVID-19.

This rearrangement joins TRBV4-2 to TRBJ2-3; the D gene is possibly TRBD1 (5 bases). The CDR3 consists of 13 residues. V was shortened by 3 bases and J by 12 bases, with 16 bases between the two germline ends. The germline CDR1 and CDR2 sequences are LGHNA and YNFKEQ. CDR3 loop: CASSHKGRLHQYF. In DNA, the CDR3 is TGTGCCAGCAGCCACAAGGGGCGTCTGCATCAGTATTTT.

The V gene is TRBV7-8, the J gene TRBJ2-7, with TRBD1 matching 8 bases. The V and J ends lost 4 bases and 3 bases, in that order; junction bases with no gene match: 11. From germline, CDR1 is SGHVS and CDR2 FQNEAQ. This CDR3 contains 16 residues. CDR3 DNA: TGTGCCAGCAGCTCCAGGACCGGGACAGGCGGCTACGAGCAGTACTTC. This gives the protein CASSSRTGTGGYEQYF. Full variable domain (missing parts from reference TRBV7-8 and TRBJ2-7): GAGVSQSPRYKVAKRGQDVALRCDPISGHVSLFWYQQALGQGPEFLTYFQNEAQLDKSGLPSDRFFAERPEGSVSTLKIQRTQQEDSAVYLCASSSRTGTGGYEQYFGPGTRLTVT.

The V and J genes are TRBV6-1 and TRBJ2-2; 9 bases fit TRBD1. Germline values: CDR1 MNHNS, CDR2 SASEGT. The CDR3 is 17 amino acids. The trim removed 3 bases at V and 3 bases at J, leaving 8 bases unmatched. CDR3 sequence reads: CASSEAPGQGDTGELFF. CDR3 DNA: TGTGCCAGCAGTGAGGCCCCGGGACAGGGAGACACCGGGGAGCTGTTTTTT.

This chain joins TRBV25-1 and TRBJ2-1; 10 bases are a match to TRBD1. Germline loops: CDR1 MGHDK, CDR2 SYGVNS. With 1 base clipped from V and 2 bases from J, the junction kept 8 bases outside the gene matches. CDR3 length equals 18 residues. CDR3 region: CASSESSSGTGAYNEQFF. The DNA of the CDR3 is TGTGCCAGCAGTGAATCCAGTTCCGGGACAGGGGCCTACAATGAGCAGTTCTTC.

The sample holds one count of this clone. The chain joins TRBV4-1 to TRBJ1-3; unclear D gene. This CDR3 has 17 amino acids. V was shortened by 1 base and J by 0 bases, with 13 bases between the two germline ends. From germline, CDR1 is MGHRA and CDR2 YSYEKL. The CDR3, as DNA: TGCGCCAGCAGCCAAGTAGGCGGCATCAGCTCTGGAAACACCATATATTTT. Its translation is CASSQVGGISSGNTIYF.

V gene TRBV13 combines with J gene TRBJ1-6; the D gene is possibly TRBD1 (5 bases). The CDR3 contains 16 residues. V lost 0 bases, J lost 9 bases, and 15 bases lay in between. The V gene's germline CDR1 is PRHDT and CDR2 FYEKMQ (reference sequence). The DNA of the CDR3 is TGTGCCAGCAGCTTAGGGGCAGGGCCGGCTGGTTCACCCCTCCACTTT. Protein sequence: CASSLGAGPAGSPLHF. The complete variable domain, with remaining parts taken from reference TRBV13 and TRBJ1-6, reads AAGVIQSPRHLIKEKRETATLKCYPIPRHDTVYWYQQGPGQDPQFLISFYEKMQSDKGSIPDRFSAQQFSDYHSELNMSSLELGDSALYFCASSLGAGPAGSPLHFGNGTRLTVT.

The chain couples TRBV7-8 to TRBJ2-1; a possible D gene is TRBD1 (7 bases). V was cut by 5 bases and J by 4 bases, with 21 bases left in between. The CDR3 runs 17 residues. In germline, CDR1 is SGHVS, CDR2 FQNEAQ. CDR3 amino acids: CASSAPRGDNPYNEQFF. Here the CDR3 DNA reads TGTGCCAGCAGCGCACCCAGGGGGGACAACCCATACAATGAGCAGTTCTTC.

This clone was observed a few times. The CDR3 nucleotides are TGTGCCAGCAGCTTAACGAGCTCTGGAAACACCATATATTTT. Amino acid sequence: CASSLTSSGNTIYF. The chain is built from TRBV13 and TRBJ1-3; no reliable D call. CDR1 PRHDT and CDR2 FYEKMQ come from the germline V gene (reference sequence). Trimming took off 2 bases at V and 0 bases at J, with 5 bases between the two ends. The CDR3 contains 14 residues.

This chain joins TRBV30 and TRBJ1-1; no firm D call. Trimming removed 0 bases from V and 0 bases from J, with 8 bases in between. CDR3 length: 14 amino acids. The V gene's germline CDR1 is GTSNPN and CDR2 SVGIG (reference sequence). DNA for the CDR3: TGTGCCTGGAGTGTCTCTTCTTTGAACACTGAAGCTTTCTTT. Protein product: CAWSVSSLNTEAFF.

This chain uses TRBV2 with TRBJ1-2; TRBD1 matches 7 bases. The CDR3 consists of 13 residues. Per the germline V gene, CDR1 is SNHLY and CDR2 is FYNNEI. Trimming at V came to 6 bases and at J to 4 bases, leaving 5 bases not matched to a gene. CDR3: CASSEDRIYGYTF. DNA for the CDR3: TGTGCCAGCAGCGAGGACAGGATCTATGGCTACACCTTC.

The chain links TRBV19 to TRBJ1-3; unclear D gene. V lost 3 bases and J lost 7, with 22 bases in between. This CDR3 contains 17 residues. From germline, CDR1 is LNHDA and CDR2 SQIVND (reference sequence). The CDR3 loop reads CASSIPRQSSVWNTIYF. CDR3 bases: TGTGCCAGTAGTATTCCCCGACAAAGCTCTGTGTGGAACACCATATATTTT. The whole variable domain, remainder taken from reference TRBV19 and TRBJ1-3, is DGGITQSPKYLFRKEGQNVTLSCEQNLNHDAMYWYRQDPGQGLRLIYYSQIVNDFQKGDIAEGYSVSREKKESFPLTVTSAQKNPTAFYLCASSIPRQSSVWNTIYFGEGSWLTVV.

This rearrangement joins TRBV5-5 to TRBJ1-1; TRBD1 might be the D (5 bases). The length of the CDR3 is 14 residues. V shed 7 bases and J shed 1 base, with 14 bases lying between them. Looked up from germline, CDR1 is SGHKS and CDR2 is YYEKEE (reference sequence). This chain's CDR3 is CASWGDVWNTEAFF. DNA of the CDR3: TGTGCCAGCTGGGGGGACGTATGGAACACTGAAGCTTTCTTT.

The gene calls are TRBV5-1 and TRBJ2-7; D gene unclear. V lost 0 bases, J lost 1 base, and 8 bases lay in between. The CDR3 spans 14 residues. Germline-derived CDR1 and CDR2 are SGHRS and YFSETQ. CDR3 DNA sequence: TGCGCCAGCAGCTTGGATAGCCCTTCCTACGAGCAGTACTTC. Its translation is CASSLDSPSYEQYF. Using reference TRBV5-1 and TRBJ2-7 for the parts outside the CDR3, the full variable domain is KAGVTQTPRYLIKTRGQQVTLSCSPISGHRSVSWYQQTPGQGLQFLFEYFSETQRNKGNFPGRFSGRQFSNSRSEMNVSTLELGDSALYLCASSLDSPSYEQYFGPGTRLTVT.

This sequence joins TRBV5-1 and TRBJ1-2, with TRBD1 identical over 9 bases. The CDR3 has 13 amino acids. V trimming: 2 bases; J trimming: 6 bases; junction bases outside the gene matches: 2. Germline V gene lookup returns CDR1 SGHRS and CDR2 YFSETQ. The CDR3 here is CASSFDRGNGYTF. Here the CDR3 DNA reads TGCGCCAGCAGCTTTGACAGGGGGAATGGCTACACCTTC.

The gene calls are TRBV9 and TRBJ1-1; TRBD1 aligns across 10 bases. The CDR3 has 16 residues. From germline, CDR1 is SGDLS and CDR2 YYNGEE. V was pared by 5 bases and J by 1 base, with 8 bases of the junction left unmatched. In nucleotides, the CDR3 is TGTGCCAGCAGTACAGGGACAGGGGAGAAGAACACTGAAGCTTTCTTT. Its protein is CASSTGTGEKNTEAFF.

The gene calls are TRBV7-2 and TRBJ1-3, with 9 bases lining up with TRBD1. There are 16 residues in the CDR3. J lost 1 base, V lost 5 bases, and 6 bases had no gene match. CDR1 and CDR2 (germline): SGHTA, FQGNSA. The CDR3 DNA reads as TGTGCCAGCAGCGTACCGACAGGGGGATCTGGAAACACCATATATTTT. This sequence encodes CASSVPTGGSGNTIYF.

The chain carries TRBV14 and TRBJ2-3; no clear D. Germline V CDR1 and CDR2: SGHDN, FVKESK. This CDR3 contains 16 residues. Trimming cost V 1 base and J 0 bases, with 11 bases left between them. CDR3 sequence: CASSQGYRDSTDTQYF. CDR3 coding DNA: TGTGCCAGCAGCCAAGGTTACAGAGACAGCACAGATACGCAGTATTTT.

In this sample, this clone turned up once. J is TRBJ1-2 and V is TRBV27, with TRBD1 as a possible D gene (5 bases). V was cut by 4 bases and J by 3 bases, with 9 bases left in between. There are 13 residues in the CDR3. The germline gives CDR1 MNHEY, CDR2 SMNVEV (reference sequence). CDR3 loop: CASSSTGDYGYTF. Here the CDR3 DNA reads TGTGCCAGCAGTTCCACGGGGGACTATGGCTACACCTTC.

The chain recombines TRBV5-6 with TRBJ1-5; D is uncertain. This CDR3 comprises 13 residues. Looked up from germline, CDR1 is SGHDT and CDR2 is YYEEEE. The germline V and J ends were trimmed by 2 bases and 2 bases, with 5 bases remaining between them. DNA for the CDR3: TGTGCCAGCAGCTTCGGGGGCAATCAGCCCCAGCATTTT. It codes for CASSFGGNQPQHF.

This clone is a singleton in its sample. The V and J genes are TRBV5-5 and TRBJ2-3, with 7 bases fitting TRBD2. From germline, CDR1 is SGHKS and CDR2 YYEKEE (reference sequence). The CDR3 consists of 16 residues. J was trimmed by 3 bases and V by 0 bases; bases with no gene match: 7. The CDR3 sequence: CASSLAGGQPTDTQYF. For the CDR3, the DNA is TGTGCCAGCAGCTTGGCGGGAGGCCAACCAACAGATACGCAGTATTTT.

The J gene is TRBJ1-2, the V gene TRBV27; D gene uncertain. Trimming left V 3 bases short and J 0 bases short, with 14 bases between. Germline CDR1 and CDR2: MNHEY and SMNVEV (reference sequence). The CDR3 is 16 amino acids. The CDR3 sequence: CASSFGSAASNYGYTF. The CDR3 DNA reads TGTGCCAGCAGTTTCGGGTCGGCAGCTTCTAACTATGGCTACACCTTC.

The chain carries TRBV7-9 and TRBJ2-1; 13 positions agree with TRBD2. Germline V gene sequence: CDR1 SEHNR, CDR2 FQNEAQ (reference sequence). V shed 5 bases and J 4 bases; nucleotides not matched to a gene: 8. The CDR3 totals 17 residues. CDR3 nucleotide sequence: TGTGCCAGCAGCCTTCGACTAGCGGGGGGATTTTACAATGAGCAGTTCTTC. Amino acids: CASSLRLAGGFYNEQFF.

The chain joins TRBV11-2 to TRBJ2-2, with D maybe TRBD1 (5 bases). Trimming took 4 bases from V and 1 from J, leaving 7 bases between them. Germline CDR1 is SGHAT and CDR2 is FQNNGV. There are 14 residues in the CDR3. CDR3 sequence reads: CASSSDRNTGELFF. CDR3 nucleotides: TGTGCCAGCAGCTCCGACAGGAACACCGGGGAGCTGTTTTTT.

The chain's CDR3 is CASSWRQENQPQHF. The CDR3 region has the DNA TGTGCCAGCAGCTGGAGACAGGAAAATCAGCCCCAGCATTTT. The V call is TRBV5-6, the J call TRBJ1-5, with a tentative D call TRBD1 (6 bases). The CDR3 has 14 residues. V was pared by 3 bases and J by 4 bases, with 11 bases between. Germline V gives CDR1 SGHDT, CDR2 YYEEEE.

The chain uses TRBV19 and TRBJ1-5; no definite D call. V was cut by 3 bases and J by 0 bases, with 9 bases left in between. This CDR3 contains 15 residues. Germline CDR1 and CDR2: LNHDA and SQIVND (reference sequence). The DNA of the CDR3 is TGTGCCAGTAGTATCTTCCACGGTAGCAATCAGCCCCAGCATTTT. Translating it yields CASSIFHGSNQPQHF.

The gene calls are TRBV9 and TRBJ2-3, with 7 bases matching TRBD2. This CDR3 is built from 15 residues. The germline V gene encodes CDR1 SGDLS and CDR2 YYNGEE. Trimming at V came to 0 bases and at J to 6 bases, leaving 7 bases not matched to a gene. CDR3 sequence reads: CASSVVAGVDDTQYF. CDR3 nucleotide sequence: TGTGCCAGCAGCGTAGTGGCGGGAGTAGACGATACGCAGTATTTT. The full variable domain, with the rest looked up from reference TRBV9 and TRBJ2-3, is DSGVTQTPKHLITATGQRVTLRCSPRSGDLSVYWYQQSLDQGLQFLIQYYNGEERAKGNILERFSAQQFPDLHSELNLSSLELGDSALYFCASSVVAGVDDTQYFGPGTRLTVL.

V and J are TRBV7-9 and TRBJ2-1, with 8 bases identical to TRBD2. The ends lost 5 bases at V and 4 bases at J; junction bases unmatched: 10. The CDR3 runs 16 residues. Germline V gene sequence: CDR1 SEHNR, CDR2 FQNEAQ (reference sequence). The CDR3 sequence is CASSTKLAAVYNEQFF. The CDR3 nucleotides read TGTGCCAGCAGCACTAAACTAGCGGCAGTTTACAATGAGCAGTTCTTC.

J is TRBJ2-3 and V is TRBV2, with 11 bases identical to TRBD2. The CDR3 extends over 14 amino acids. Germline loops: CDR1 SNHLY, CDR2 FYNNEI. V gave up 10 bases and J gave up 1 base; unmatched junction bases: 4. The CDR3 region is CAISGGARTDTQYF. For the CDR3, the DNA is TGTGCCATTAGCGGGGGGGCTCGCACAGATACGCAGTATTTT.

V is TRBV28 and J is TRBJ1-1; D is perhaps TRBD1 (6 bases). The CDR3 has 16 residues. Germline V CDR1 and CDR2: MDHEN, SYDVKM. The germline V and J ends were trimmed by 5 bases and 0 bases, with 16 bases remaining between them. CDR3 loop: CASSRNRDGMNTEAFF. The CDR3 DNA sequence: TGTGCCAGCAGTAGAAACAGGGACGGAATGAACACTGAAGCTTTCTTT. Full variable domain (remainder filled in from reference TRBV28 and TRBJ1-1): DVKVTQSSRYLVKRTGEKVFLECVQDMDHENMFWYRQDPGLGLRLIYFSYDVKMKEKGDIPEGYSVSREKKERFSLILESASTNQTSMYLCASSRNRDGMNTEAFFGQGTRLTVV.

The J gene is TRBJ1-1, the V gene TRBV18; 7 bases line up with TRBD1. V was pared by 6 bases and J by 2 bases, with 9 bases of the junction left unmatched. The length of the CDR3 is 15 residues. CDR1 is KGHSH, CDR2 LQKENI, per germline. The CDR3 loop is CASSPGKGANTEAFF. CDR3 bases: TGTGCCAGCTCCCCGGGGAAGGGGGCTAACACTGAAGCTTTCTTT.

This clone was recorded once. V is TRBV5-1 and J is TRBJ2-5, with D tentatively TRBD2 (5 bases). Germline V CDR1 and CDR2: SGHRS, YFSETQ. V was trimmed by 0 bases and J by 1 base, leaving 16 bases between them. The CDR3 consists of 17 residues. CDR3 nucleotides: TGCGCCAGCAGCTTGGTTGGTGGAGGAGGAGGCCAAGAGACCCAGTACTTC. It specifies CASSLVGGGGGQETQYF.

This chain links TRBV5-8 with TRBJ1-1; D is perhaps TRBD1 (5 bases). The CDR3 consists of 15 residues. Per the germline V gene, CDR1 is SGHTS and CDR2 is YDEGEE. V was clipped by 2 bases and J by 1 base, with 12 bases between them. This CDR3 is CASSLFSGANTEAFF. Here the CDR3 DNA reads TGTGCCAGCAGCTTATTTAGTGGGGCGAACACTGAAGCTTTCTTT.